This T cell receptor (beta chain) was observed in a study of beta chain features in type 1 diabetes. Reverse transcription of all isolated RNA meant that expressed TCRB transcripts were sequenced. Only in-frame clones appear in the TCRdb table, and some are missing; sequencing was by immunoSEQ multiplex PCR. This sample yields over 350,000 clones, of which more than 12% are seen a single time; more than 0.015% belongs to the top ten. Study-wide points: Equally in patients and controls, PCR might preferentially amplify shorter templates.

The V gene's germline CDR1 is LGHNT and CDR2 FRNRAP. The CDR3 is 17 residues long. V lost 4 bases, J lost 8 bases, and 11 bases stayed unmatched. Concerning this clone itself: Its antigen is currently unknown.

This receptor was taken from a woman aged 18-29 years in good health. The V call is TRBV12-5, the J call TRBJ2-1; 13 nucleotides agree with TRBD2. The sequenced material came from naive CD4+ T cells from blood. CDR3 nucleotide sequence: TGTGCTAGTGGTTCCCCATTACTAGCGGGAGGGCCCCATGAGCAGTTCTTC. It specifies CASGSPLLAGGPHEQFF.